One TCR beta chain is described in this entry. Germline V gives CDR1 LGHNA, CDR2 YSLEER. V was clipped by 4 bases and J by 2 bases, with 13 bases between them. The CDR3 has 15 amino acids. Methods used by the authors: Estimates of nucleated cell counts were drawn from the amplification of reference gene primers. The data were produced by immunoSEQ multiplex PCR, yet TCRdb's version contains in-frame clones alone and is incomplete. V and J calls and clone size come straight from that table; D and trimming were deduced from the DNA. This table holds about 300,000 clones, around 87% found once. The data derive from a study of blood T cell repertoires in COVID-19. Study information: Both acute and convalescent COVID-19 samples were obtained from the United States, Italy and Spain. PBMCs, B-cell-depleted T cells, or T cells were the source of the cDNA or gDNA that made up the material.

The clonotype was recovered from an older man with acute or convalescent COVID-19. Material: peripheral blood. V is TRBV4-3 and J is TRBJ2-3, with D tentatively TRBD2 (6 bases). CDR3 in DNA: TGCGCCAGCAGCCCACGGGGGATAGCCACAGATACGCAGTATTTT. It is translated as CASSPRGIATDTQYF.